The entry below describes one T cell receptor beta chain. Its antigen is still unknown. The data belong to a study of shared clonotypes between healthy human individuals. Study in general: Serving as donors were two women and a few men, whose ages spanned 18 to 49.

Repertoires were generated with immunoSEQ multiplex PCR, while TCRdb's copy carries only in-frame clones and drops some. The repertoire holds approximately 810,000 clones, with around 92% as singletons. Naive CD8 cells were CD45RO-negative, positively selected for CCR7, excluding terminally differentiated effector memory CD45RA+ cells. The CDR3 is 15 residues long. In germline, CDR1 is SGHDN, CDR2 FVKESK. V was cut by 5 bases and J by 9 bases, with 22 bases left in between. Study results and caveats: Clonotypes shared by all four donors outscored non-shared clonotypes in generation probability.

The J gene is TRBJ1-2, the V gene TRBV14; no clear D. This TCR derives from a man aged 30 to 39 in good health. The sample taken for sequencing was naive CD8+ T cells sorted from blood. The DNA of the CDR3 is TGTGCCAGCAGCAAATCGGGCCAGGCGCCTCTCCGCTACACCTTC. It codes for CASSKSGQAPLRYTF.